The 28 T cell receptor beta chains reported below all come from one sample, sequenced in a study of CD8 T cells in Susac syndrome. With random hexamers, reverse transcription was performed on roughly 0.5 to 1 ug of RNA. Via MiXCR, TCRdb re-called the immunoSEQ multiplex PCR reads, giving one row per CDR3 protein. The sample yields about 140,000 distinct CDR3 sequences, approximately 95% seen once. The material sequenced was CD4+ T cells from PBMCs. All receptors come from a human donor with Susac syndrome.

CDR3 region: CASSQDLGAARYTDTQYF. CDR3 nucleotide sequence: TGTGCCAGCAGCCAAGATCTTGGAGCAGCTCGTTACACAGATACGCAGTATTTT. The gene calls are TRBV4-2 and TRBJ2-3; D not resolved. Per germline, CDR1 LGHNA and CDR2 YNFKEQ. The V end was cut by 0 bases, the J end by 2 bases, with 18 bases between. CDR3 length: 18 amino acids.

Written as DNA, the CDR3 is TGTGCCACCAGTGGTAGGGACAGGGGATACAATGAGCAGTTCTTC. Its protein product is CATSGRDRGYNEQFF. The chain couples TRBV24-1 to TRBJ2-1; TRBD1 matches 10 bases. Germline CDR1 and CDR2: KGHDR and SFDVKD. The V gene end was trimmed by 5 bases and the J gene end by 4 bases; junction bases not matched to a gene: 4. This CDR3 spans 15 amino acids.

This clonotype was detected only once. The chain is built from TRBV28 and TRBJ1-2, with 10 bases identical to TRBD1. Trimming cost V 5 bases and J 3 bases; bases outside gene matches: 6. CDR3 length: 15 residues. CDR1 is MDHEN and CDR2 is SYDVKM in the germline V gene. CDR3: CASSPRTGGYYGYTF. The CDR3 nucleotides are TGTGCCAGCAGTCCGCGGACAGGGGGATACTATGGCTACACCTTC.

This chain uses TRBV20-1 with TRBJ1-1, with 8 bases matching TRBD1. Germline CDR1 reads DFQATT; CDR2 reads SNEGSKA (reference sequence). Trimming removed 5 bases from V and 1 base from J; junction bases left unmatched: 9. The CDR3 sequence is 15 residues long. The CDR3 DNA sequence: TGCAGTGCTCCCCGGGACAGGAGAACGAACACTGAAGCTTTCTTT. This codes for CSAPRDRRTNTEAFF.

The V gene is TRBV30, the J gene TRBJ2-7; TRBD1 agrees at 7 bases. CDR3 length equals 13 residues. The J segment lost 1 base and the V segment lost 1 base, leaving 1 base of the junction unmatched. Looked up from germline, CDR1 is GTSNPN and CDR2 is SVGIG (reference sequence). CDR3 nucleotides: TGTGCCTGGAGTGCGGACAGGTCCTACGAGCAGTACTTC. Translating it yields CAWSADRSYEQYF.

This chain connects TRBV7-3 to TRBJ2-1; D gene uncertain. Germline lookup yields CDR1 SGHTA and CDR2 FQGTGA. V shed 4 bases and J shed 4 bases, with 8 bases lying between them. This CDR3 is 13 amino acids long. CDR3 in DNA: TGTGCCAGCAGCTCCGTAGGATACAATGAGCAGTTCTTC. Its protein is CASSSVGYNEQFF.

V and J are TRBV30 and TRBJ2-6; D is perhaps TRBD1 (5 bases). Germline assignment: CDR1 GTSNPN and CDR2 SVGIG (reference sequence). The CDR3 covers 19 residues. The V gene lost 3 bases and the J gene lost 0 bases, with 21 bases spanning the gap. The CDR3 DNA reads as TGTGCCTGGAGCGTGAGCAGGGTCTACCCAAGCTCTGGGGCCAACGTCCTGACTTTC. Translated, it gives CAWSVSRVYPSSGANVLTF.

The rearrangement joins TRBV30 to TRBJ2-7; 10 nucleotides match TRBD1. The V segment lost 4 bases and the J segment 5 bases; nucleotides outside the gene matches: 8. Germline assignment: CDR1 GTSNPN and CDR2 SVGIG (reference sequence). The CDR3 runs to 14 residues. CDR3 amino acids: CAWNRDRGIHEQYF. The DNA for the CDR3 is TGTGCCTGGAACCGGGACAGGGGTATCCACGAGCAGTACTTC.

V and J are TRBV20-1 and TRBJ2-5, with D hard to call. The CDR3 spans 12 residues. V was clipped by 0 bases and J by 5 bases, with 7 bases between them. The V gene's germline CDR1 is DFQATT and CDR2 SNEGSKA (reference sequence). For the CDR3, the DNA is TGCAGTGCTAGAGAAGCGTTGGAGACCCAGTACTTC. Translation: CSAREALETQYF.

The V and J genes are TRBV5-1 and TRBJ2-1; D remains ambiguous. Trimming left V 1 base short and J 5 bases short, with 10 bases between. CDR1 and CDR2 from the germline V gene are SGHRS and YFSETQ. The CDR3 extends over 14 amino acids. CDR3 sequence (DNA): TGCGCCAGCAGCTTGTTACCCCTGAACAATGAGCAGTTCTTC. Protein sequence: CASSLLPLNNEQFF. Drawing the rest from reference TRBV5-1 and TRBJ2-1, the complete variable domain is KAGVTQTPRYLIKTRGQQVTLSCSPISGHRSVSWYQQTPGQGLQFLFEYFSETQRNKGNFPGRFSGRQFSNSRSEMNVSTLELGDSALYLCASSLLPLNNEQFFGPGTRLTVL.

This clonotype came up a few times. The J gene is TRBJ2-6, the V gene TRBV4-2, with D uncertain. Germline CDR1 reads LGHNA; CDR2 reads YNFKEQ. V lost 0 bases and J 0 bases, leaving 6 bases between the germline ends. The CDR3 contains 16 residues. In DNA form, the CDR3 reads TGTGCCAGCAGCCAAGAAAGAGGCTCTGGGGCCAACGTCCTGACTTTC. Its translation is CASSQERGSGANVLTF.

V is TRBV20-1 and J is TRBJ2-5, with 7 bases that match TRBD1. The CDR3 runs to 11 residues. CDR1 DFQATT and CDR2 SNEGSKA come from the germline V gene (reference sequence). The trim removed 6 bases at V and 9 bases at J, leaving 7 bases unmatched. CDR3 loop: CSASQGDPQYF. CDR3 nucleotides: TGCAGTGCGAGCCAGGGGGATCCCCAGTACTTC.

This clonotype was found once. CDR3 loop: CSARAGGASHEQYF. CDR3 coding DNA: TGCAGTGCTAGGGCAGGGGGGGCAAGCCACGAGCAGTACTTC. The V call is TRBV20-1, the J call TRBJ2-7; D possibly uses TRBD1 or TRBD2 (7 bases each). Germline CDR1 DFQATT, CDR2 SNEGSKA (reference sequence). The CDR3 loop spans 14 amino acids. V was trimmed by 3 bases and J by 5 bases, leaving 17 bases between them.

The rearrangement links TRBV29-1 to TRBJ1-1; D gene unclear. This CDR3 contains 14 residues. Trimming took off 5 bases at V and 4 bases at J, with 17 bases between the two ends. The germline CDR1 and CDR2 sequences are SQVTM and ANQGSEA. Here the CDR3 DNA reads TGCAGCGTTAGAAACGCGGGCGCCCGCACTGAAGCTTTCTTT. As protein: CSVRNAGARTEAFF.

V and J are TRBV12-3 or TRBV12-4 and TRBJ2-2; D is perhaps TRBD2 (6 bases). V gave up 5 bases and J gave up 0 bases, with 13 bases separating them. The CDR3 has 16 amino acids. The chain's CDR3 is CASSPRVAANTGELFF. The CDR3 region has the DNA TGTGCCAGCAGTCCCCGGGTAGCGGCGAACACCGGGGAGCTGTTTTTT.

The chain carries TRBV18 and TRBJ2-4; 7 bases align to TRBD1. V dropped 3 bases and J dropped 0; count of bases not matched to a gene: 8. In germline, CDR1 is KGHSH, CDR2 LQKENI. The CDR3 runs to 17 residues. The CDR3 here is CASSPTRDSLAKNIQYF. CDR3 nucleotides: TGTGCCAGCTCACCGACGAGGGACAGCTTAGCCAAAAACATTCAGTACTTC.

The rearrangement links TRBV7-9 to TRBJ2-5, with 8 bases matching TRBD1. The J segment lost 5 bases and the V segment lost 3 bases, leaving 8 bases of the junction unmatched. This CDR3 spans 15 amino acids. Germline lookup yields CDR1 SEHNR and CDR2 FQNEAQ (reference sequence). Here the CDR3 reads CASSFPGQGVETQYF. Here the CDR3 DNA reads TGTGCCAGCAGCTTCCCTGGACAGGGCGTGGAGACCCAGTACTTC.

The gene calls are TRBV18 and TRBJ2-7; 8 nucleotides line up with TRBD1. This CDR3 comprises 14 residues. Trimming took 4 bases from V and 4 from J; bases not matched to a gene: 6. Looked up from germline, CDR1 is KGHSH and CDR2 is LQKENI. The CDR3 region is CASSRLGQGYEQYF. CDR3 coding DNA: TGTGCCAGCTCACGCCTCGGACAGGGTTACGAGCAGTACTTC.

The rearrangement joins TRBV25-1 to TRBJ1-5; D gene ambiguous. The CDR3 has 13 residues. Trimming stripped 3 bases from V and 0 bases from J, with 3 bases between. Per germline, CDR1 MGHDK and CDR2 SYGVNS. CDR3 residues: CASSDYSNQPQHF. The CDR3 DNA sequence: TGTGCCAGCAGTGATTATAGCAATCAGCCCCAGCATTTT.

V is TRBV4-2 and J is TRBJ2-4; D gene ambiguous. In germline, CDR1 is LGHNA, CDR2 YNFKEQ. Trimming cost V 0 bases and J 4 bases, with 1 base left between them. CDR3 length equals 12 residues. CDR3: CASSQEKNIQYF. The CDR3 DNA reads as TGTGCCAGCAGCCAAGAAAAAAACATTCAGTACTTC.

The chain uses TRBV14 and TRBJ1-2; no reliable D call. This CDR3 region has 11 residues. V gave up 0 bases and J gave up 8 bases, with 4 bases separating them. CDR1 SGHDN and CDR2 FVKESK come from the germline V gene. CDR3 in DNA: TGTGCCAGCAGCCAAGAAGGAGGCTACACCTTC. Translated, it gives CASSQEGGYTF.

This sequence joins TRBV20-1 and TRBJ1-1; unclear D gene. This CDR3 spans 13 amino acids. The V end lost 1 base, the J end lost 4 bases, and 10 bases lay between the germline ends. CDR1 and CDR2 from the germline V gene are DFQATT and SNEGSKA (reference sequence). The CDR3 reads CSARGPGRTEAFF. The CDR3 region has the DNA TGCAGTGCTAGAGGCCCGGGCCGCACTGAAGCTTTCTTT.

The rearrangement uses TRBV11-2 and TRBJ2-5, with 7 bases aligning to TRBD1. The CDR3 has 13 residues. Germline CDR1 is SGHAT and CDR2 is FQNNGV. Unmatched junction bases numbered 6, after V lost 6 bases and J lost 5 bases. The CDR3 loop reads CASSTDRVETQYF. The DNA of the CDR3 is TGTGCCAGCAGTACCGACAGGGTCGAGACCCAGTACTTC.

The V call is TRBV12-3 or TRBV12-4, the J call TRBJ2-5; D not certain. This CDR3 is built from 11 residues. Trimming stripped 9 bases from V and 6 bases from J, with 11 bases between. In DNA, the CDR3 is TGTGCCAGAAGGAAGAACAAGACCCAGTACTTC. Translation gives CARRKNKTQYF.

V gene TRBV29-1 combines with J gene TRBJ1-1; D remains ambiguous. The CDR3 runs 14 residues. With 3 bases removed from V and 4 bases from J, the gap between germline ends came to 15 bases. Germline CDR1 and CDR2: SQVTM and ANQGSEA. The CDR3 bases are TGCAGCGTTGAGACCCGGGGTACGATCACTGAAGCTTTCTTT. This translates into CSVETRGTITEAFF.

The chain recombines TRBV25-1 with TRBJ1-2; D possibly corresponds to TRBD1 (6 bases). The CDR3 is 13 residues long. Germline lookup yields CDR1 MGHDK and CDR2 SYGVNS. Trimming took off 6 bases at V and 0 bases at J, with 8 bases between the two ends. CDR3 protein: CASRDSTNYGYTF. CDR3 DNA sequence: TGTGCCAGCAGGGACAGCACTAACTATGGCTACACCTTC.

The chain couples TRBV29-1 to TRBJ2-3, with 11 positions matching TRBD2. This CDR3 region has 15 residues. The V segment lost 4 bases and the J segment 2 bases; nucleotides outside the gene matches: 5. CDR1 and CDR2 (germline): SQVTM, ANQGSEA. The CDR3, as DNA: TGCAGCGTTGTAATACTAGCGGGAGTCACAGATACGCAGTATTTT. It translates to CSVVILAGVTDTQYF.

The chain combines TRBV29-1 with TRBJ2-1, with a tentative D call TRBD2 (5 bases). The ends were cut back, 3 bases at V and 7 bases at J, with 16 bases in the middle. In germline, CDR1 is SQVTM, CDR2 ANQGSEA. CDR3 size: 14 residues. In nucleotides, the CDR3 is TGCAGCGTTGAGACTAACTCGATGGCAAATGAGCAGTTCTTC. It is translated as CSVETNSMANEQFF.